The source of this T cell receptor beta chain is a study of blood T cell repertoires in COVID-19. The wider study: COVID-19 samples from acute and convalescent phases originated in the United States, Italy and Spain. Sample material is recorded as cDNA or gDNA derived from T cells, B-cell-depleted T cells, or PBMCs.

Original processing methods: For nucleated cells, counts were estimated from reference gene primer amplification. Clones were read by immunoSEQ multiplex PCR, and TCRdb kept only the in-frame ones, dropping some. V, J and clone size derive from that table, while D and trimming were established from the DNA sequence. Of about 160,000 clones listed, approximately 90% are singletons. The Seattle patients, enrolled during active infection, were followed longitudinally. Germline V gene data show CDR1 as GTSNPN and CDR2 as SVGIG (reference sequence). CDR3 length: 16 residues. The trim removed 1 base at V and 0 bases at J, leaving 3 bases unmatched.

The sequenced sample was peripheral blood. The sequence was collected from a young man with COVID-19, enrolled during active disease. J is TRBJ2-3 and V is TRBV30; 11 bases align to TRBD2. For the CDR3, the DNA is TGTGCCTGGAGTGGGACTAGCGGGTCTAGCACAGATACGCAGTATTTT. Its protein product is CAWSGTSGSSTDTQYF.